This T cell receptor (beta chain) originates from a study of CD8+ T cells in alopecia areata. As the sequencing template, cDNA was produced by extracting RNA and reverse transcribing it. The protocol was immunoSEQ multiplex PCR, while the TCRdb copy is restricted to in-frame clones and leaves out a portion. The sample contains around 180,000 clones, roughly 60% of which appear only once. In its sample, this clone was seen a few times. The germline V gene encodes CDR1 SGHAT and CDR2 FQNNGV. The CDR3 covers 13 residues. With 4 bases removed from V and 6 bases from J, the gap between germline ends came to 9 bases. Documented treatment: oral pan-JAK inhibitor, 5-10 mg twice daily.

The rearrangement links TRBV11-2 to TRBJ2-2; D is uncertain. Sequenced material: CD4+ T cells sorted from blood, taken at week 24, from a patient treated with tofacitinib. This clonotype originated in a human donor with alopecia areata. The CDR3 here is CASSSLDPGELFF. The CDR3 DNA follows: TGTGCCAGCAGCTCCTTGGACCCCGGGGAGCTGTTTTTT. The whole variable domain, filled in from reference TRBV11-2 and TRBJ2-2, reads EAGVAQSPRYKIIEKRQSVAFWCNPISGHATLYWYQQILGQGPKLLIQFQNNGVVDDSQLPKDRFSAERLKGVDSTLKIQPAKLEDSAVYLCASSSLDPGELFFGEGSRLTVL.